A single sample gave rise to the 30 T cell receptor beta chains below, sequenced in a study of OX40 agonist ivuxolimab in advanced cancers. Clones were sequenced by immunoSEQ multiplex PCR, and TCRdb holds only the in-frame ones, with some missing. Of 90,000 to 120,000 clones in the sample, 75% to 95% were seen once. The sequencing here drew on CD4+ or CD8+ T cells sorted from blood, taken in a trial of the OX40 agonist ivuxolimab. Receptors were obtained from an adult with an advanced solid tumor such as melanoma, head and neck, liver or kidney cancer.

The J gene is TRBJ2-3, the V gene TRBV7-9, with D uncertain. Germline CDR1 reads SEHNR; CDR2 reads FQNEAQ (reference sequence). The CDR3 has 13 amino acids. V gave up 5 bases and J gave up 0 bases, with 6 bases separating them. The CDR3 is CASSPTSTDTQYF. The DNA of the CDR3 is TGTGCCAGCAGCCCTACTAGCACAGATACGCAGTATTTT.

CDR3 residues: CASSLLGKGGFSGYTF. CDR3 DNA: TGTGCCAGCAGTTTACTAGGGAAAGGAGGTTTCTCTGGCTACACCTTC. The chain carries TRBV6-6 and TRBJ1-2; D not resolved. Germline V CDR1 and CDR2: MNHNY, SVGAGI (reference sequence). The CDR3 consists of 16 residues. Trimming stripped 4 bases from V and 7 bases from J, with 22 bases between.

This clone was detected only once. An end of the junction differs from the germline gene, which may be a read error. The J gene is TRBJ2-7, the V gene TRBV5-1; 8 nucleotides align to TRBD1. Per germline, CDR1 SGHRS and CDR2 YFSETQ. The CDR3 is 14 amino acids. Here the CDR3 DNA reads TGCGCCAGCAGCACCGGACAGGGATCCTCCGAGCAGTACTTC. It codes for CASSTGQGSSEQYF.

This chain links TRBV7-9 with TRBJ1-5; weak D call: TRBD1 (5 bases). Trimming shortened V by 1 base and J by 2 bases, and 12 bases separated the two germline ends. The CDR3 covers 16 residues. From germline, CDR1 is SEHNR and CDR2 FQNEAQ (reference sequence). CDR3 amino acids: CASSLVVGGGNQPQHF. CDR3 nucleotides: TGTGCCAGCAGCTTAGTCGTGGGGGGGGGCAATCAGCCCCAGCATTTT.

This chain joins TRBV21-1 and TRBJ1-1. TRBV21-1 is described as a pseudogene. CDR3 length: 13 residues. The CDR3, as DNA: TGTGCCAGCCCGGGGGGGGGCTGTACTGAAGCTTTCTTT. This gives the protein CASPGGGCTEAFF.

This clone was recorded only once. The V gene is TRBV7-8, the J gene TRBJ2-3, with D maybe TRBD2 (5 bases). CDR1 is SGHVS, CDR2 FQNEAQ, per germline. CDR3 length: 14 residues. V was shortened by 3 bases and J by 7 bases, with 14 bases between the two germline ends. CDR3 nucleotides: TGTGCCAGCAGCTTGACTACCCAGTCCAATACGCAGTATTTT. Its protein is CASSLTTQSNTQYF.

V usage is TRBV19 and J usage is TRBJ2-5; 10 positions match TRBD2. V dropped 5 bases and J dropped 5; count of bases not matched to a gene: 14. The CDR3 runs 17 residues. Germline V gene data show CDR1 as LNHDA and CDR2 as SQIVND (reference sequence). The CDR3 loop is CASSFLAGDLRGETQYF. CDR3 in DNA: TGTGCCAGTAGTTTCCTAGCGGGGGACCTAAGGGGGGAGACCCAGTACTTC.

This chain connects TRBV6-4 to TRBJ1-6; tentatively, D is TRBD1 (6 bases). The V end lost 9 bases, the J end lost 2 bases, and 23 bases lay between the germline ends. This CDR3 is built from 18 residues. Germline V lookup: CDR1 MRHNA, CDR2 SNTAGT. The CDR3 loop reads CAREMGLKGGTYNSPLHF. The CDR3 DNA reads as TGTGCCAGAGAAATGGGACTAAAAGGGGGAACCTATAATTCACCCCTCCACTTT.

This chain joins TRBV18 and TRBJ1-1, with D perhaps TRBD1 (6 bases). Trimming removed 5 bases from V and 1 base from J, with 8 bases in between. The CDR3 spans 13 residues. CDR1 KGHSH and CDR2 LQKENI come from the germline V gene. This chain's CDR3 is CASSTTGNTEAFF. In nucleotides, the CDR3 is TGTGCCAGCTCAACGACAGGGAACACTGAAGCTTTCTTT.

This sequence joins TRBV6-6 and TRBJ1-1; D remains ambiguous. Germline V lookup: CDR1 MNHNY, CDR2 SVGAGI (reference sequence). The CDR3 spans 14 residues. Trimming cost V 9 bases and J 0 bases, with 14 bases left between them. Here the CDR3 reads CASAESYVNTEAFF. CDR3 nucleotide sequence: TGTGCCAGTGCGGAGAGCTACGTGAACACTGAAGCTTTCTTT.

About this clone itself: A junction end diverges from the germline sequence, so it may reflect a read error. DNA for the CDR3: TGTGCTAGCAGCCCGACAGTTACTAGCTCCTACGAGCAGTACTTC. Amino acid sequence: CASSPTVTSSYEQYF. V gene TRBV7-7 combines with J gene TRBJ2-7; the D gene could be TRBD1 or TRBD2 (5 bases each). CDR1 and CDR2 (germline): SSHAT, FNYEAQ (reference sequence). The length of the CDR3 is 15 residues.

V is TRBV19 and J is TRBJ2-1; D ambiguous. This CDR3 spans 10 amino acids. The germline V gene has CDR1 LNHDA and CDR2 SQIVND (reference sequence). Deletions cut 8 bases from V and 9 bases from J, with 8 bases between. The CDR3 sequence: CASGGVEQFF. CDR3 nucleotides: TGTGCCAGTGGTGGGGTTGAGCAGTTCTTC.

V and J are TRBV5-6 and TRBJ2-5; TRBD1 agrees at 10 bases. This CDR3 region has 16 residues. J was trimmed by 4 bases and V by 0 bases; bases with no gene match: 6. The germline V gene has CDR1 SGHDT and CDR2 YYEEEE. The CDR3 DNA reads TGTGCCAGCAGCTTGGCCGGGACAGGGGAGGGAGAGACCCAGTACTTC. Translation: CASSLAGTGEGETQYF.

The V gene is TRBV10-2, the J gene TRBJ2-7, with D possibly being TRBD2 (6 bases). V was pared by 3 bases and J by 4 bases, with 13 bases between. The CDR3 is made up of 14 amino acids. Germline V gene data show CDR1 as WSHSY and CDR2 as SAAADI. CDR3 protein: CASSEGGVLYEQYF. The CDR3 DNA reads as TGCGCCAGCAGTGAAGGAGGGGTCCTTTACGAGCAGTACTTC.

The chain links TRBV19 to TRBJ2-3, with 12 bases fitting TRBD2. The CDR3 is 19 amino acids. V was clipped by 3 bases and J by 4 bases; unmatched bases: 14. Germline V CDR1 and CDR2: LNHDA, SQIVND (reference sequence). The CDR3 loop is CASSITTSGSQSGADTQYF. CDR3 in DNA: TGTGCCAGTAGTATTACGACTAGCGGGAGTCAGAGCGGAGCAGATACGCAGTATTTT.

As regards this clone: This specimen includes other DNA sequences encoding the same CDR3. This chain joins TRBV10-1 and TRBJ2-1; D unclear. V shed 0 bases and J shed 6 bases, with 6 bases lying between them. This CDR3 has 13 amino acids. Germline V lookup: CDR1 WNHNN, CDR2 SYGVQD (reference sequence). CDR3: CASSESNGNEQFF. As DNA, the CDR3 is TGCGCCAGCAGTGAGTCGAACGGCAATGAGCAGTTCTTC.

The V gene is TRBV9, the J gene TRBJ1-2; 7 bases agree with TRBD1. The germline CDR1 and CDR2 sequences are SGDLS and YYNGEE. V lost 2 bases to trimming and J lost 5 bases; unmatched junction nucleotides: 15. The CDR3 runs 17 residues. The CDR3 DNA reads as TGTGCCAGCAGCGTTGGTGGTGTGGCAGGGGGAAGATATGGCTACACCTTC. Amino acid sequence: CASSVGGVAGGRYGYTF. The complete variable domain, with remaining parts taken from reference TRBV9 and TRBJ1-2, reads DSGVTQTPKHLITATGQRVTLRCSPRSGDLSVYWYQQSLDQGLQFLIQYYNGEERAKGNILERFSAQQFPDLHSELNLSSLELGDSALYFCASSVGGVAGGRYGYTFGSGTRLTVV.

In the case of this clone: Additional DNA sequences in this sample encode the identical CDR3. The genes are TRBV9 and TRBJ2-5; a possible D gene is TRBD2 (5 bases). CDR1 is SGDLS and CDR2 is YYNGEE in the germline V gene. The CDR3 contains 15 residues. V lost 0 bases and J lost 4, with 13 bases in between. The chain's CDR3 is CASSVGLGEGETQYF. The CDR3 region has the DNA TGTGCCAGCAGCGTAGGGTTGGGCGAGGGAGAGACCCAGTACTTC.

The chain couples TRBV7-9 to TRBJ2-1, with 13 bases fitting TRBD2. CDR3 length equals 17 residues. Germline lookup yields CDR1 SEHNR and CDR2 FQNEAQ (reference sequence). Germline trimming cut 1 base from V and 2 bases from J; bases unmatched to any gene: 2. As DNA, the CDR3 is TGTGCCAGCAGCTTAGGACTAGCGGGGGGCACCTACAATGAGCAGTTCTTC. Translated: CASSLGLAGGTYNEQFF. The full variable domain, with the rest looked up from reference TRBV7-9 and TRBJ2-1, is DTGVSQNPRHKITKRGQNVTFRCDPISEHNRLYWYRQTLGQGPEFLTYFQNEAQLEKSRLLSDRFSAERPKGSFSTLEIQRTEQGDSAMYLCASSLGLAGGTYNEQFFGPGTRLTVL.

In this sample, this clone turned up once. The chain has TRBV6-5 and TRBJ2-5; D not certain. V shed 0 bases and J shed 1 base, with 6 bases lying between them. CDR1 and CDR2 (germline): MNHEY, SVGAGI. The CDR3 has 14 residues. The CDR3 loop is CASSYSIVQETQYF. For the CDR3, the DNA is TGTGCCAGCAGTTACTCGATTGTCCAAGAGACCCAGTACTTC.

The V call is TRBV19, the J call TRBJ2-5; 9 nucleotides line up with TRBD1. CDR1 is LNHDA and CDR2 is SQIVND in the germline V gene (reference sequence). V lost 5 bases, J lost 4 bases, and 8 bases stayed unmatched. The CDR3 loop spans 15 amino acids. Written as DNA, the CDR3 is TGTGCCAGTAGTCCCTCCGGGACAGGGAGAGAGACCCAGTACTTC. This encodes CASSPSGTGRETQYF.

CDR3 sequence: CASSRGTSGSTDTQYF. In DNA, the CDR3 is TGCGCCAGCAGCCGCGGGACTAGCGGGAGTACAGATACGCAGTATTTT. The chain has TRBV5-1 and TRBJ2-3; 14 bases line up with TRBD2. CDR1 and CDR2 (germline): SGHRS, YFSETQ. The CDR3 sequence is 16 residues long. After removal of 4 bases from V and 3 bases from J, the junction contained 4 bases not matched to a gene.

Turning to this clone: At one end, the junction sequence differs from germline, possibly due to a read error. V usage is TRBV5-6 and J usage is TRBJ1-5, with D perhaps TRBD1 (5 bases). The CDR3 has 14 amino acids. Germline lookup yields CDR1 SGHDT and CDR2 YYEEEE. The CDR3 bases are TGTGCCGGCAGCTTTTGGGGGTTAGGACAGCCCCAGCATTTT. This codes for CAGSFWGLGQPQHF.

The chain has TRBV5-1 and TRBJ2-7, with 10 bases identical to TRBD1. CDR3 size: 16 residues. Germline V lookup: CDR1 SGHRS, CDR2 YFSETQ. The junction had 8 bases not matched to a gene; V was cut back by 4 bases and J by 1 base. The CDR3 nucleotides read TGCGCCAGCAGCCCTAAGGGACAGGGGCTTTCCTACGAGCAGTACTTC. Amino acid sequence: CASSPKGQGLSYEQYF.

The chain employs TRBV7-9 and TRBJ1-1, with D perhaps matching TRBD1 (5 bases). Germline V gives CDR1 SEHNR, CDR2 FQNEAQ (reference sequence). Trimming left V 5 bases short and J 3 bases short, with 16 bases between. The CDR3 length is 15 residues. The CDR3 DNA reads TGTGCCAGCAGCCCAATGGGTAGAGGGGACACTGAAGCTTTCTTT. Translation gives CASSPMGRGDTEAFF.

This clone appeared a single time. This sequence joins TRBV5-4 and TRBJ2-3, with 12 positions matching TRBD2. Trimming removed 4 bases from V and 6 bases from J; junction bases left unmatched: 9. Germline V gene data show CDR1 as SGHNT and CDR2 as YYREEE (reference sequence). The CDR3 is 16 amino acids. The DNA of the CDR3 is TGTGCCAGCAGCCCAAGGACTAGCGGGATGGGGGATACGCAGTATTTT. Its translation is CASSPRTSGMGDTQYF.

The chain has TRBV5-4 and TRBJ2-1; 7 nucleotides align to TRBD1. The V gene's germline CDR1 is SGHNT and CDR2 YYREEE (reference sequence). V lost 4 bases, J lost 4 bases, and 11 bases stayed unmatched. The CDR3 has 16 amino acids. CDR3 in amino acids: CASSIGQDKAYNEQFF. The CDR3 DNA sequence: TGTGCCAGCAGCATAGGACAGGACAAAGCATACAATGAGCAGTTCTTC. Drawing the rest from reference TRBV5-4 and TRBJ2-1, the complete variable domain is ETGVTQSPTHLIKTRGQQVTLRCSSQSGHNTVSWYQQALGQGPQFIFQYYREEENGRGNFPPRFSGLQFPNYSSELNVNALELDDSALYLCASSIGQDKAYNEQFFGPGTRLTVL.

This chain connects TRBV10-3 to TRBJ2-3; 7 bases are shared with TRBD2. Losses at the gene ends were 0 bases for V and 2 bases for J; bases not matched to a gene: 11. Germline assignment: CDR1 ENHRY and CDR2 SYGVKD. The CDR3 has 18 amino acids. The CDR3: CAISESPSSGTTTDTQYF. CDR3 DNA sequence: TGTGCCATCAGTGAGTCCCCCTCGTCGGGGACTACCACAGATACGCAGTATTTT.

The rearrangement joins TRBV18 to TRBJ1-2; D remains ambiguous. Germline V gene data show CDR1 as KGHSH and CDR2 as LQKENI. This CDR3 has 12 amino acids. V lost 1 base and J lost 3, with 3 bases in between. The CDR3 loop is CASSPQDYGYTF. CDR3 in DNA: TGTGCCAGCTCACCACAAGACTATGGCTACACCTTC.

This chain links TRBV19 with TRBJ1-3; D perhaps matches TRBD1 (6 bases). This CDR3 has 14 residues. The V end lost 3 bases, the J end lost 4 bases, and 10 bases lay between the germline ends. The germline gives CDR1 LNHDA, CDR2 SQIVND (reference sequence). In DNA, the CDR3 is TGTGCCAGTAGTATGGAGGACAGAGGAAACACCATATATTTT. Residues: CASSMEDRGNTIYF.